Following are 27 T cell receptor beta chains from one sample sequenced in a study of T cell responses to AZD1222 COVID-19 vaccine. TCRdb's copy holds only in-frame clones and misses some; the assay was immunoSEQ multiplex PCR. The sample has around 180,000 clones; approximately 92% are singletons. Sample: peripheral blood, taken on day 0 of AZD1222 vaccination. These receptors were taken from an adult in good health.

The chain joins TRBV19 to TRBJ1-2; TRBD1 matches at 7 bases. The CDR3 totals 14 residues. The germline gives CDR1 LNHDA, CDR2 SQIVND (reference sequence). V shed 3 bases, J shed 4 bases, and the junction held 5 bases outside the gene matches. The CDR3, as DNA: TGTGCCAGTAGTATTCAGACAGGGACCTATGGCTACACCTTC. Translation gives CASSIQTGTYGYTF.

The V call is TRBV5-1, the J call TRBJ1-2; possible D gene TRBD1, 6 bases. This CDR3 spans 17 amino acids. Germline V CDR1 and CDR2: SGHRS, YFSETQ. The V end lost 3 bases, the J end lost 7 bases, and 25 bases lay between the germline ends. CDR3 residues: CASSSTGGSGERGGYTF. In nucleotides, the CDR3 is TGCGCCAGCAGCTCGACCGGAGGATCAGGGGAGAGGGGTGGCTACACCTTC.

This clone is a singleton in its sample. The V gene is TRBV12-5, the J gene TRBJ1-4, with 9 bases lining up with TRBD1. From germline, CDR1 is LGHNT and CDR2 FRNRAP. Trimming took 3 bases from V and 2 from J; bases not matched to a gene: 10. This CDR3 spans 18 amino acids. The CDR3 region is CASGFLGQGLATNEKLFF. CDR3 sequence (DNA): TGTGCTAGTGGTTTTCTGGGACAGGGATTAGCTACTAATGAAAAACTGTTTTTT. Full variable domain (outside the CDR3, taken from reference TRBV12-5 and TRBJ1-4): DARVTQTPRHKVTEMGQEVTMRCQPILGHNTVFWYRQTMMQGLELLAYFRNRAPLDDSGMPKDRFSAEMPDATLATLKIQPSEPRDSAVYFCASGFLGQGLATNEKLFFGSGTQLSVL.

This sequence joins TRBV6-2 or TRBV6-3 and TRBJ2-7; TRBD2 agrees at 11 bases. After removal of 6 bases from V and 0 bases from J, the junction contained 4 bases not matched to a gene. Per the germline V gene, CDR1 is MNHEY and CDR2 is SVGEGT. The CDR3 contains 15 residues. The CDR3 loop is CASSPLAGVSYEQYF. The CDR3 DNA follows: TGTGCCAGCAGCCCACTAGCGGGAGTCTCCTACGAGCAGTACTTC.

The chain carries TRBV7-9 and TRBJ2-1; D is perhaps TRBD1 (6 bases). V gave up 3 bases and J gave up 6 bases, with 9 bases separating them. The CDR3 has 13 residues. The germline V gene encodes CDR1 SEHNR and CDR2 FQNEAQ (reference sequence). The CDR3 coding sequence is TGTGCCAGCAGCTTCGCACAGGGCAATGAGCAGTTCTTC. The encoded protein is CASSFAQGNEQFF.

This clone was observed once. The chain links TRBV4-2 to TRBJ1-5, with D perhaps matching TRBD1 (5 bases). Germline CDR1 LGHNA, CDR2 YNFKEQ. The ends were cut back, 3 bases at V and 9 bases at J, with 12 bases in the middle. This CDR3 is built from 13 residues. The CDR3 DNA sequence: TGTGCCAGCAGCCAGATGGTCGGGGGGCCCCAGCATTTT. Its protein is CASSQMVGGPQHF.

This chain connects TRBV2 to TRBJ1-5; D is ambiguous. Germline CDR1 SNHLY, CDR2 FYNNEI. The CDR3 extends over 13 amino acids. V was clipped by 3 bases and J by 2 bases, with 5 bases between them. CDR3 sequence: CASSDKGNQPQHF. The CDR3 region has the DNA TGTGCCAGCAGTGACAAAGGCAATCAGCCCCAGCATTTT.

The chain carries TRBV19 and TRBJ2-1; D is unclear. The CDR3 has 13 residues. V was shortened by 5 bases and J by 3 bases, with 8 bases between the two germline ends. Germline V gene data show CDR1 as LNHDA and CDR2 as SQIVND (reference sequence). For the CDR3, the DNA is TGTGCCAGTAGTTCGGCTGGCTACAATGAGCAGTTCTTC. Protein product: CASSSAGYNEQFF.

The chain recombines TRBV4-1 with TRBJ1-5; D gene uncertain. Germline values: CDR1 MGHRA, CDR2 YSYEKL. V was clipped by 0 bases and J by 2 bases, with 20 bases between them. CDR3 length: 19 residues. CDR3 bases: TGCGCCAGCAGCCAAGATCTCTTCGGACTCCGGAGGGGCAATCAGCCCCAGCATTTT. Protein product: CASSQDLFGLRRGNQPQHF.

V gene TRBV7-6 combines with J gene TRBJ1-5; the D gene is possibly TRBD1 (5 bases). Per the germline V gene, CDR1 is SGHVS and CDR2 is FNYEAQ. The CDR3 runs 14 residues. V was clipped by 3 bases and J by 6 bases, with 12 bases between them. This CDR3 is CASSFGGVGQPQHF. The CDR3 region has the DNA TGTGCCAGCAGCTTCGGGGGGGTTGGTCAGCCCCAGCATTTT.

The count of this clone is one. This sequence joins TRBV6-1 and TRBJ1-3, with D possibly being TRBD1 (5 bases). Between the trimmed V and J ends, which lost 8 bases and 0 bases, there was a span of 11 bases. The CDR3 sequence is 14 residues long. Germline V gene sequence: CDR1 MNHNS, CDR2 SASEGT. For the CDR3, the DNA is TGTGCCAGCCGGGACGGGGGCTCTGGAAACACCATATATTTT. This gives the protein CASRDGGSGNTIYF.

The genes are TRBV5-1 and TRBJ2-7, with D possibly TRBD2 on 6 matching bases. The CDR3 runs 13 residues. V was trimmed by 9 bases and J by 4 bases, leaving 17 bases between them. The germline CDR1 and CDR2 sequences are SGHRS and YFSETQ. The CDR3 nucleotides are TGCGCCACCCGCCCTGAAGCGGGTTACGAGCAGTACTTC. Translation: CATRPEAGYEQYF.

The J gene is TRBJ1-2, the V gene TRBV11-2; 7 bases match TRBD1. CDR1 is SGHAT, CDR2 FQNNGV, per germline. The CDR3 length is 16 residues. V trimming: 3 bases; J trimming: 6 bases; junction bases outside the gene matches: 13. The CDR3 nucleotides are TGTGCCAGCAGCTTCCCTACAGGGGCGAAGGTGAATGGCTACACCTTC. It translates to CASSFPTGAKVNGYTF. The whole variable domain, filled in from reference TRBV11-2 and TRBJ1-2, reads EAGVAQSPRYKIIEKRQSVAFWCNPISGHATLYWYQQILGQGPKLLIQFQNNGVVDDSQLPKDRFSAERLKGVDSTLKIQPAKLEDSAVYLCASSFPTGAKVNGYTFGSGTRLTVV.

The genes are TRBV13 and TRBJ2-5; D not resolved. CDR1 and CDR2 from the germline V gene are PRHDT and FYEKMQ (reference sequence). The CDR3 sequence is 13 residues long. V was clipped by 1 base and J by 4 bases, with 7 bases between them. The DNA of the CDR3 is TGTGCCAGCAGCTTAGAGGCAGTAGAGACCCAGTACTTC. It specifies CASSLEAVETQYF. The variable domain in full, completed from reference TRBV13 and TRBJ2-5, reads AAGVIQSPRHLIKEKRETATLKCYPIPRHDTVYWYQQGPGQDPQFLISFYEKMQSDKGSIPDRFSAQQFSDYHSELNMSSLELGDSALYFCASSLEAVETQYFGPGTRLLVL.

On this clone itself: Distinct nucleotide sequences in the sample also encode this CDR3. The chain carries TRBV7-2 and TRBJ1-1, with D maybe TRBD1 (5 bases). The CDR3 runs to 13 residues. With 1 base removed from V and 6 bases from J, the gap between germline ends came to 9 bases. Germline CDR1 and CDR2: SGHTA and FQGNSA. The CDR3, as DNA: TGTGCCAGCAGCTTAGGTCAGGGCTCTGAAGCTTTCTTT. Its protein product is CASSLGQGSEAFF.

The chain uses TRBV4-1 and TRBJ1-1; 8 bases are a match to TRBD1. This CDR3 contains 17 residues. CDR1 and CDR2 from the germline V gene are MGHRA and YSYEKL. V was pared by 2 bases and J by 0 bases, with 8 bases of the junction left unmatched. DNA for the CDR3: TGCGCCAGCAGCCAACGCACAGGGGGAGAGGTGAACACTGAAGCTTTCTTT. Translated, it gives CASSQRTGGEVNTEAFF.

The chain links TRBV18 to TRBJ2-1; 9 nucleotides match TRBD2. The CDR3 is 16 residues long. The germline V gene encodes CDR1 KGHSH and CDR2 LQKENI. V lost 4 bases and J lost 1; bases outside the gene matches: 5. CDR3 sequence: CASSLISGSSYNEQFF. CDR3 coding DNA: TGTGCCAGCTCACTTATTAGCGGGAGTTCCTACAATGAGCAGTTCTTC.

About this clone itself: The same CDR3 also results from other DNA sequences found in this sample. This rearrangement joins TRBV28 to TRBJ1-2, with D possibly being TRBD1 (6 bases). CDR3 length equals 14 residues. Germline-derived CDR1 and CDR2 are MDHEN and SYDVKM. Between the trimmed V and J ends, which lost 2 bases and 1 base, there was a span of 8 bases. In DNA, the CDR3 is TGTGCCAGCAGTTTAGGACAGAATAACTATGGCTACACCTTC. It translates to CASSLGQNNYGYTF.

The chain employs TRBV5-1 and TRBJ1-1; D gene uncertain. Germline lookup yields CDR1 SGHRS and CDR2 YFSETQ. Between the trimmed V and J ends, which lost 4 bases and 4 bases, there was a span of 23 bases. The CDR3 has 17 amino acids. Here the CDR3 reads CASSLDIIGDRVTEAFF. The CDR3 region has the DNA TGCGCCAGCAGCCTAGACATAATCGGGGATAGGGTCACTGAAGCTTTCTTT.

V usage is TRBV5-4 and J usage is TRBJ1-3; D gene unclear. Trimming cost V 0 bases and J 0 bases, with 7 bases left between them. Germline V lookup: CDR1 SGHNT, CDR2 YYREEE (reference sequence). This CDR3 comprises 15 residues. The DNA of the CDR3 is TGTGCCAGCAGCTTGGAAAGGGACTCTGGAAACACCATATATTTT. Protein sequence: CASSLERDSGNTIYF.

The CDR3 reads CASRRTVNTEAFF. In DNA, the CDR3 is TGCGCCAGCAGAAGAACGGTGAACACTGAAGCTTTCTTT. V is TRBV10-1 and J is TRBJ1-1; D gene uncertain. V was trimmed by 6 bases and J by 0 bases, leaving 8 bases between them. The CDR3 is made up of 13 amino acids. Germline V gene lookup returns CDR1 WNHNN and CDR2 SYGVQD (reference sequence).

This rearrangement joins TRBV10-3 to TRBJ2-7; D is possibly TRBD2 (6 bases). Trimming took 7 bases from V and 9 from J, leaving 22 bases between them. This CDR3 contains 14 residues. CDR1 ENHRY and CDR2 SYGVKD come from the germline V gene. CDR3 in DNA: TGTGCCATCACGCGGAGCAGTACCAAGGAGGGGCAGTACTTC. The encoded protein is CAITRSSTKEGQYF.

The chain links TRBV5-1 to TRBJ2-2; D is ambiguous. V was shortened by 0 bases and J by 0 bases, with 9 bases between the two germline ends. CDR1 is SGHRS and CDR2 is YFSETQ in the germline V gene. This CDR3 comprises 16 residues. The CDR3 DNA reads TGCGCCAGCAGCTTGGAAGGTGGGGCGAACACCGGGGAGCTGTTTTTT. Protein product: CASSLEGGANTGELFF.

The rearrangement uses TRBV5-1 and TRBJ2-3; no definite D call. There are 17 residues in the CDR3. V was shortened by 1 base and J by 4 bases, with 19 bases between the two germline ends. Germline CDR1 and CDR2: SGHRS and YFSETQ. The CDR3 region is CASSLKAPGSSADTQYF. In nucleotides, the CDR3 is TGCGCCAGCAGCTTGAAAGCGCCGGGCTCTTCCGCAGATACGCAGTATTTT.

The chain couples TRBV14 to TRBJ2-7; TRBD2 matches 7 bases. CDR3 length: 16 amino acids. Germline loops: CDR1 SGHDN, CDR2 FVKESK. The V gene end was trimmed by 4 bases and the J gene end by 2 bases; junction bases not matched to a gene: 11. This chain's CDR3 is CASSPRWLAEAYEQYV. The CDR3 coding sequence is TGTGCCAGCAGCCCCCGGTGGCTAGCGGAGGCCTACGAGCAGTACGTC.

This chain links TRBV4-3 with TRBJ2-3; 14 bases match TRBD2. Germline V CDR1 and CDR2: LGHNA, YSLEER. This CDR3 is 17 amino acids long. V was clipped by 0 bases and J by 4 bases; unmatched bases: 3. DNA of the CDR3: TGCGCCAGCAGCCAAGATCGGGGACTAGCGGGGGCAGATACGCAGTATTTT. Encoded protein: CASSQDRGLAGADTQYF.

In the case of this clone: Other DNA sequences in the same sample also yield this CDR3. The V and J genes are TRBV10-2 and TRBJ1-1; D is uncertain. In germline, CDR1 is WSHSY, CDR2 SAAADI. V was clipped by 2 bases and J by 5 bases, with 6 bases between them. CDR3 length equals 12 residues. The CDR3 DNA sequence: TGCGCCAGCAGTGAGATGGGAACTGAAGCTTTCTTT. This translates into CASSEMGTEAFF.